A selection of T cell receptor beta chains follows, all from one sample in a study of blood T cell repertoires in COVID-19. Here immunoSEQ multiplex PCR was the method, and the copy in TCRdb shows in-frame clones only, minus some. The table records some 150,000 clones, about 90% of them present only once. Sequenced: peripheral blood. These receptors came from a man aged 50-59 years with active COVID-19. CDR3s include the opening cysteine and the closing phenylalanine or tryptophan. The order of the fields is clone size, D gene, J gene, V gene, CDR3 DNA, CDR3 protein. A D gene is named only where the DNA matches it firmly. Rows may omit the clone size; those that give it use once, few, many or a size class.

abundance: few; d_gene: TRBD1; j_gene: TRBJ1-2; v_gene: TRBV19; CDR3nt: TGTGCCACCTCGGGACAGGGGGCTTTTGGCTACACCTTC; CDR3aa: CATSGQGAFGYTF
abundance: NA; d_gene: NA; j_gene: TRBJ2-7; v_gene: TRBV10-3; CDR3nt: TGTGCCATCGCGATTGGGGGCCGTGACGAGCAGTACTTC; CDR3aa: CAIAIGGRDEQYF
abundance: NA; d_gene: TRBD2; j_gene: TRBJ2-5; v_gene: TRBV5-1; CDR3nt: TGCGCCAGCAGCTTGGGACTAGCGGGGGTCCAAGAGACCCAGTACTTC; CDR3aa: CASSLGLAGVQETQYF
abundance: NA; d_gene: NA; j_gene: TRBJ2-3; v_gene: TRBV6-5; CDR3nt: TGTGCCAGCAGGAAGACAGGTCCCGCCGATACGCAGTATTTT; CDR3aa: CASRKTGPADTQYF
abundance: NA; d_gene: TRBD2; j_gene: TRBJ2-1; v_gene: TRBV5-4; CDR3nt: TGTGCCAGCAGCTCCGGGACTAGCGATAACAATGAGCAGTTCTTC; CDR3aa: CASSSGTSDNNEQFF
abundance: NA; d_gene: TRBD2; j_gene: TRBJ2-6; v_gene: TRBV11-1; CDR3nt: TGTGCCAGCAGCTTGCGGGGGTCTGGGGCCAACGTCCTGACTTTC; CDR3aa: CASSLRGSGANVLTF
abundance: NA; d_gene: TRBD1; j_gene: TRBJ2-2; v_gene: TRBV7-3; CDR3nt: TGTGCCAGCAGCAGGGACAGTTGGGGCACCGGGGAGCTGTTTTTT; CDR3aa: CASSRDSWGTGELFF
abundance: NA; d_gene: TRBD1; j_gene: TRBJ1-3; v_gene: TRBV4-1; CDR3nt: TGCGCCAGCAGCCACACCCCCGGGACAGCCTCTGGAAACACCATATATTTT; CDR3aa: CASSHTPGTASGNTIYF
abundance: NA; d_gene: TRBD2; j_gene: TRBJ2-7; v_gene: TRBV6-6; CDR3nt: TGTGCCAGCAGGAGAACTCCGGGACTAGCGGGGTTAGAGCAGTACTTC; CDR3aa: CASRRTPGLAGLEQYF
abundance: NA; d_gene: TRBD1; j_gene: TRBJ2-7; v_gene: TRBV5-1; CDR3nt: TGCGCCAGCAGCTTTGGTGGACAGGGCTTTTACGAGCAGTACTTC; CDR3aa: CASSFGGQGFYEQYF
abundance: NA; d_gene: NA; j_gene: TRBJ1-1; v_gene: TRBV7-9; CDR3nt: TGTGCCAGCAGCCGCACCGGTGAAGCTTTCTTT; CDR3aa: CASSRTGEAFF
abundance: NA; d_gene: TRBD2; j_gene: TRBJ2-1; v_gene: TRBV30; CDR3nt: TGTGCCTGGAGTACCCCCCTCGCGGGGGGGATCAATGAGCAGTTCTTC; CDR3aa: CAWSTPLAGGINEQFF
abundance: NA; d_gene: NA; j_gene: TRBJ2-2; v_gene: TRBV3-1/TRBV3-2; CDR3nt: TGTGCCAGCAGCCAAGGGGGGACTGGGTTGGCCGGGGAGCTGTTTTTT; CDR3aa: CASSQGGTGLAGELFF
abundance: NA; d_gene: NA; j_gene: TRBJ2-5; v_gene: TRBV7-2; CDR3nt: TGTGCCAGCAGCTTGAGGCGCCAAGAGACCCAGTACTTC; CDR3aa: CASSLRRQETQYF
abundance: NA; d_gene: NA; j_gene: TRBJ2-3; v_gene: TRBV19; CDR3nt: TGTGCCAGTAGTATAGGGTCCAGGGCCGGAGATACGCAGTATTTT; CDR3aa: CASSIGSRAGDTQYF
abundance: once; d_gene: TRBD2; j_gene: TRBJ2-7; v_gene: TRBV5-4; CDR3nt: TGTGCCAGCAGCTTGCGTGGGACTAGGAGGGGCGAGCAGTACTTC; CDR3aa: CASSLRGTRRGEQYF
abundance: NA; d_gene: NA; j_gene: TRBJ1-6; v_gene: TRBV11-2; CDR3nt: TGTGCCAGCAGCTTATCGGCAGGGCCTTCACCCCTCCACTTT; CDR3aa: CASSLSAGPSPLHF
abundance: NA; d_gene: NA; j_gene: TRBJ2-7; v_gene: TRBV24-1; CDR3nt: TGTGCCACCAACAGGGAGAGCTCCTACGAGCAGTACTTC; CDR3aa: CATNRESSYEQYF
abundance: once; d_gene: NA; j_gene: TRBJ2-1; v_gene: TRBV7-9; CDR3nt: TGTGCCAGCAGCCCGCCGGCGGCCCAGCGATCGTACAATGAGCAGTTCTTC; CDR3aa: CASSPPAAQRSYNEQFF
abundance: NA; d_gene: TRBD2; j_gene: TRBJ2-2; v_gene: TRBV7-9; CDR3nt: TGTGCCAGCAGCTCGGGACTAGCGGGGATGGCGCTGTTTTTT; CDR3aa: CASSSGLAGMALFF
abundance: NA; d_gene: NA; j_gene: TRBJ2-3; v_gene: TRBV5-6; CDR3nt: TGTGCCAGCAGCTTGGGGCAGGGGTCAGATACGCAGTATTTT; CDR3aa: CASSLGQGSDTQYF
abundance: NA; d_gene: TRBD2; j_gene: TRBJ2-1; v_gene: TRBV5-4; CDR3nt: TGTGCCAGCATACTAGCGGGGGGGTCAAGTGAGCAGTTCTTC; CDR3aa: CASILAGGSSEQFF
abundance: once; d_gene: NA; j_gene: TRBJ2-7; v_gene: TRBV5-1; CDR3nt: TGCGCCAGCAGCCCCGCGACTTCGCCTAACGAGCAGTACTTC; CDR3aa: CASSPATSPNEQYF
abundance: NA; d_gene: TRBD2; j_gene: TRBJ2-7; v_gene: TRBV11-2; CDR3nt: TGTGCCAGCAGCTTCCATACTAGCGGGGACTACGAGCAGTACTTC; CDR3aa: CASSFHTSGDYEQYF
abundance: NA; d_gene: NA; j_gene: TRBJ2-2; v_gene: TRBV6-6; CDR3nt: TGTGCCAGCAGTTACCTCTCCCCTGCGGACACCGGGGAGCTGTTTTTT; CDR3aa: CASSYLSPADTGELFF
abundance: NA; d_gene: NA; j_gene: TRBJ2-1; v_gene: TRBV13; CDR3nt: TGTGCCAGCAGCCCAGGGACTGGGGAGCAGTTCTTC; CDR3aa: CASSPGTGEQFF
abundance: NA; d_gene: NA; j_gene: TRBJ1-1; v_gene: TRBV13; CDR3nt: TGTGCCAGCAGCTTAAGGTGGGGAGCTGAAGCTTTCTTT; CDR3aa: CASSLRWGAEAFF
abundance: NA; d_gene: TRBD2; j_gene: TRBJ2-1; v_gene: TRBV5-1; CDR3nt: TGCGCCAGCAGCTTGGATGGTCGCAGGGAGGGTGAGCAGTTCTTC; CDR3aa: CASSLDGRREGEQFF
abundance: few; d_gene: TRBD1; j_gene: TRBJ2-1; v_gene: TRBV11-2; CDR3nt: TGTGCCCAACGGGCCTACAGGGGCAATGAGCAGTTCTTC; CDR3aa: CAQRAYRGNEQFF
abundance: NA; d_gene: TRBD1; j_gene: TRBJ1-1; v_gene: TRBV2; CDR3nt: TGTGCCAGCAGTTTGACAGGGGGCGTTCAATGGGTCACTGAAGCTTTCTTT; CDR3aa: CASSLTGGVQWVTEAFF
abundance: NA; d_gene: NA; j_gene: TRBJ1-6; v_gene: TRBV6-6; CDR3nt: TGTGCCAGCAGCCTTTCGGGGGAAGGAAGAAATTCACCCCTCCACTTT; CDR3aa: CASSLSGEGRNSPLHF
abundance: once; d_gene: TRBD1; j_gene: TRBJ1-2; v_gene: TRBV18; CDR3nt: TGTGCCAGCTCACCTCTGGGACAGGGCGTCGGCTACACCTTC; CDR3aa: CASSPLGQGVGYTF
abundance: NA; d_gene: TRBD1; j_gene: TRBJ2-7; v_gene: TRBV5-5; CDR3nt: TGTGCCAGCAGCTTGGGGACAGGAAAATACGAGCAGTACTTC; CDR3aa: CASSLGTGKYEQYF
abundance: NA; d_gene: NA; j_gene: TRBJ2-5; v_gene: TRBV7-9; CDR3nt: TGTGCCAGCAGCTTAGCTTCGGTATGGACCCAGTACTTC; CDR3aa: CASSLASVWTQYF
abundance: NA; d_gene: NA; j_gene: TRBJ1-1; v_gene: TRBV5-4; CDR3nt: TGTGCCAGCAGCTTGCGCGGCAGCGGGAACACTGAAGCTTTCTTT; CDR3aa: CASSLRGSGNTEAFF
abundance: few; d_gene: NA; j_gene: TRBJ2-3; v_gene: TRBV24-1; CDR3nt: TGTGCCACCAGTGACCGGGCGGGTCGGTGGCAGTATTTT; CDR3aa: CATSDRAGRWQYF
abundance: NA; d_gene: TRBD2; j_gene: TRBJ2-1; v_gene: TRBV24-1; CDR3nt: TGTGCCACCAGCGCGGGGGACTACAATGAGCAGTTCTTC; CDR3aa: CATSAGDYNEQFF
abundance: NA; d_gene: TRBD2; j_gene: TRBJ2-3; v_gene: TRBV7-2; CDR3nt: TGTGCCAGCAGCTTTGAGTTGGTGGGAGGGTTAGATACGCAGTATTTT; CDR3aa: CASSFELVGGLDTQYF
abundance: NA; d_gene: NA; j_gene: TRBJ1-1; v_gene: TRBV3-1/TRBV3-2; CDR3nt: TGTGCCAGCAGCCGGGCTCGGGGGTACACTGAAGCTTTCTTT; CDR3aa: CASSRARGYTEAFF
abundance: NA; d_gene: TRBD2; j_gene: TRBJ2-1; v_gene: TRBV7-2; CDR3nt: TGTGCCAGCAGCTCCAATAGCGGGGCCTACAATGAGCAGTTCTTC; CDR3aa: CASSSNSGAYNEQFF
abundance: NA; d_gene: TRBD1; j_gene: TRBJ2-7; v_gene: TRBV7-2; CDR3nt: TGTGCCAGCAGCTTAGCGCAGGGGGCAGGGTACGAGCAGTACTTC; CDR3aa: CASSLAQGAGYEQYF
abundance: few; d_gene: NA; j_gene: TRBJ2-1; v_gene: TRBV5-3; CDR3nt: TGTGCCAGAAGCTTGTCGTCAGGAGGATCCTACAATGAGCAGTTCTTC; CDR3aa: CARSLSSGGSYNEQFF
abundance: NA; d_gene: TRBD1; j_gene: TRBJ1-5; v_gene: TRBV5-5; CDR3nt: TGTGCCAGCAGCCCGGACAGGGGCCAGCCCCAGCATTTT; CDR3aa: CASSPDRGQPQHF
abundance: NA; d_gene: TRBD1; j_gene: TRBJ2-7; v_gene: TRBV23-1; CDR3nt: TGCGCCAGCAGTCGCGACAGGGCTGACGAGCAGTACTTC; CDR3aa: CASSRDRADEQYF
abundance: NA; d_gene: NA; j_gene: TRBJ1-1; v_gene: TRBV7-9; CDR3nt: TGTGCCAGCAGCTTAAAACCGCGAGGTAACACTGAAGCTTTCTTT; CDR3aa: CASSLKPRGNTEAFF
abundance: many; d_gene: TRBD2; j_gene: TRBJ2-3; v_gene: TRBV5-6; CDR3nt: TGTGCCAGCAGCTTGTCGACTAGCGGGGGCACAGATACGCAGTATTTT; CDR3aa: CASSLSTSGGTDTQYF
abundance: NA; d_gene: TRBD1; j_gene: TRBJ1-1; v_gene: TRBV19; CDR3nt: TGTGCCAGTAGTACAGGGGGCCGGAACACTGAAGCTTTCTTT; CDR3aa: CASSTGGRNTEAFF
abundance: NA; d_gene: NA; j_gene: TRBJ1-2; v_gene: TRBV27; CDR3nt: TGTGCCAGCAGCCGCGGGGGGGGGATAAGTGGCTACACCTTC; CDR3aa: CASSRGGGISGYTF
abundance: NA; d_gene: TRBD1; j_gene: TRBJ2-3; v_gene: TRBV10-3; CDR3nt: TGTGCCATCAGGGCCGGGACAGGGGGCGCAGATACGCAGTATTTT; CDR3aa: CAIRAGTGGADTQYF
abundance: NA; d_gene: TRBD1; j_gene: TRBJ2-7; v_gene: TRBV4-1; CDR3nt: TGCGCCAGCAGCCATAGGACAGGCATGGCCTACGAGCAGTACTTC; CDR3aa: CASSHRTGMAYEQYF
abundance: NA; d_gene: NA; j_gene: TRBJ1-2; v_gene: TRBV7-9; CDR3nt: TGTGCCAGCAGCTTAGCAGGATCAGGGGCCCGGCTTTCTAACTATGGCTACACCTTC; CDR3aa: CASSLAGSGARLSNYGYTF
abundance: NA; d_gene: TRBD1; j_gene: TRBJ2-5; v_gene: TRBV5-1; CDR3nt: TGCGCCAGCAGCCCGGCCTCCGGGACAGCTGTACAAGAGACCCAGTACTTC; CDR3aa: CASSPASGTAVQETQYF
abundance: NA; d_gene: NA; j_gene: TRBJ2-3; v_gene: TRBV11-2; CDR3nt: TGTGCCAGCAGCTTAGAGCGGACAGATACGCAGTATTTT; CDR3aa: CASSLERTDTQYF
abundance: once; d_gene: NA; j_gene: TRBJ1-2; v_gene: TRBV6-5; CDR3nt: TGTGCCAGCAGTAGGGGCCGGACAAATTATGGCTACACCTTC; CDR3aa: CASSRGRTNYGYTF
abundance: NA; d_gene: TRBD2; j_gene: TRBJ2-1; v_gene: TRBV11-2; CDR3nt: TGTGCCAGCAGCTTCATAGCGGGGGGGCGTAGCAATGAGCAGTTCTTC; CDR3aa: CASSFIAGGRSNEQFF
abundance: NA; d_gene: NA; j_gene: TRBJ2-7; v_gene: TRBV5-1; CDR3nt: TGCGCCAGCAGCTTAGTCGAACAGGAGCAGTACTTC; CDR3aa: CASSLVEQEQYF
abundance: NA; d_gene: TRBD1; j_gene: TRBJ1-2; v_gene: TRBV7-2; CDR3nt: TGTGCCAGCAGACGAGGGCAGGGGGAGAACTATGGCTACACCTTC; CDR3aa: CASRRGQGENYGYTF
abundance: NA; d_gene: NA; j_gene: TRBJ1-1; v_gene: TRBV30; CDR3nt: TGTGCCTGGAGTCGTGACTTGAACACTGAAGCTTTCTTT; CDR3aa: CAWSRDLNTEAFF
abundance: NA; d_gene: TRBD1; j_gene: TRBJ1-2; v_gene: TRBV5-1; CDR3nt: TGCGCCAGCAGCTTGGAGGGGACAGGGGGCTATGGCTACACCTTC; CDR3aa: CASSLEGTGGYGYTF